This T cell receptor beta chain emerged from a study of T-cell memory formation after mild COVID-19. This clonotype was observed many times. Deletions cut 5 bases from V and 0 bases from J, with 8 bases between. CDR3 length: 14 amino acids. MiXCR was run by TCRdb on the 5' RACE reads, yielding one entry per CDR3 protein. This table holds hundreds of thousands of distinct CDR3 sequences, roughly 18% found once. The clonotype comes from an adult woman who had mild COVID-19 (a few samples of this study predate the infection). Cell type and time point are not known. Sequencing was performed on PBMCs or a T cell subset sorted from them (not recorded which). The chain carries TRBV12-3 or TRBV12-4 and TRBJ2-1; D is unclear. CDR3 in amino acids: CASSHRRSYNEQFF. The CDR3 bases are TGTGCCAGCAGTCACCGCCGCTCCTACAATGAGCAGTTCTTC.